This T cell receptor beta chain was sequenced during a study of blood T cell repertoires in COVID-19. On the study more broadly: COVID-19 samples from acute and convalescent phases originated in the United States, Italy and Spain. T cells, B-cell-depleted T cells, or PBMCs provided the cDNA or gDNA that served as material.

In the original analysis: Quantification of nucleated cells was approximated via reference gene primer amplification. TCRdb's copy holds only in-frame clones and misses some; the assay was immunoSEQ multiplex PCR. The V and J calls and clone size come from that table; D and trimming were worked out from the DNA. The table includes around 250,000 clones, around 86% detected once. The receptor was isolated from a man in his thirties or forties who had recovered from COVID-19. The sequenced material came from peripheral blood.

The CDR3 sequence is CASSSRTGKGQFEKLFF. The CDR3 nucleotides are TGTGCCAGCAGCTCCAGGACAGGGAAGGGCCAATTTGAAAAACTGTTTTTT. The chain joins TRBV13 to TRBJ1-4; 8 bases fit TRBD1. This CDR3 is built from 17 residues. Trimming took 4 bases from V and 7 from J; bases not matched to a gene: 14. Looked up from germline, CDR1 is PRHDT and CDR2 is FYEKMQ (reference sequence).